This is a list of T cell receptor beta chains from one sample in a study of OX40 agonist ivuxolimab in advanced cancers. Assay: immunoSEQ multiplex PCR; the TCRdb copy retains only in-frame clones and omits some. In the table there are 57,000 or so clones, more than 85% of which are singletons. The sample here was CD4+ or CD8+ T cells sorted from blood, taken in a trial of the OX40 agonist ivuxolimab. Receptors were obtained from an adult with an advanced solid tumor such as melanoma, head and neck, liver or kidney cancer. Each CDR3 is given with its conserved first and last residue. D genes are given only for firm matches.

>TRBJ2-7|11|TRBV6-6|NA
CASTFSDEQYF
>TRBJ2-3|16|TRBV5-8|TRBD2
CASSLGLAGVTDTQYF
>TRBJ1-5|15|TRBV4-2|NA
CASSQVGGHNQPQHF
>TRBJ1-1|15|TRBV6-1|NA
CASSEAVDWRTEAFF
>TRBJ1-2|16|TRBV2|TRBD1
CASSESGQLPNYGYTF
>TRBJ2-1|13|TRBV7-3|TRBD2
CACRASGGDEQFF
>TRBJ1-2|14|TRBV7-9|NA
CASSLISGAYGYTF
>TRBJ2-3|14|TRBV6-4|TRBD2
CASNTSGSGDTQYF
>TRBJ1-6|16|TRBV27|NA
CASSLSPGARNSPLHF
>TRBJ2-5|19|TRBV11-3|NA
CASSLIVGVDFPTSLAQYF
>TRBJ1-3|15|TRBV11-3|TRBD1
CASSKQTGTGNTIYF
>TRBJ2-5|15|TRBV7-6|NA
CASSLASGGAETQYF
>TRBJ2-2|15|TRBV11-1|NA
CASSLAGPDTGELFF
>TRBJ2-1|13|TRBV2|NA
CASKGSSYNEQFF
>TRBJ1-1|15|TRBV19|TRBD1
CASTRGTGGNTEAFF
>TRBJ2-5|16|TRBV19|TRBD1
CASSIPGTDYQETQYF
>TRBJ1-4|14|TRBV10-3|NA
CAISDPIWGEKLFF
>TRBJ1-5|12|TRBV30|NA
CAWSRVAQPQHF
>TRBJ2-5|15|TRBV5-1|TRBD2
CASSLSGGRQETQYF
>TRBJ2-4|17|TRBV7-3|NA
CASSPGGVPLAKNIQYF
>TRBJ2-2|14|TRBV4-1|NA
CASSQDVNTGELFF
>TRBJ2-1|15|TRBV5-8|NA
CASSSQVHSYNEQFF
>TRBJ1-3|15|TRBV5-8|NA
CASSLGVYSGNTIYF